The text below deals with one TCR beta chain. The repertoire was sequenced with immunoSEQ multiplex PCR; TCRdb's copy has only in-frame clones and lacks some. The sample holds about 200,000 clones; roughly three quarters are singletons and the top ten take about a sixth. The CDR3 runs to 18 residues. These data are taken from a study of blood T cell repertoires in COVID-19. The overall study: T cells, B-cell-depleted T cells, or PBMCs supplied cDNA or gDNA.

Sequences were obtained from PBMCs or T cells enriched from blood (not recorded which). V usage is TRBV12-1 and J usage is TRBJ2-2; no check of the table's D call, TRBD1, against the DNA was made. TRBV12-1 is annotated as a pseudogene. This receptor was obtained from a woman aged 50 to 60 with acute COVID-19. CDR3 in DNA: TGTGCCAGCAACCTTCGCCCCCGAGGACACCCGAACACCGGGGAGCTGTTTTTT. Translation gives CASNLRPRGHPNTGELFF.